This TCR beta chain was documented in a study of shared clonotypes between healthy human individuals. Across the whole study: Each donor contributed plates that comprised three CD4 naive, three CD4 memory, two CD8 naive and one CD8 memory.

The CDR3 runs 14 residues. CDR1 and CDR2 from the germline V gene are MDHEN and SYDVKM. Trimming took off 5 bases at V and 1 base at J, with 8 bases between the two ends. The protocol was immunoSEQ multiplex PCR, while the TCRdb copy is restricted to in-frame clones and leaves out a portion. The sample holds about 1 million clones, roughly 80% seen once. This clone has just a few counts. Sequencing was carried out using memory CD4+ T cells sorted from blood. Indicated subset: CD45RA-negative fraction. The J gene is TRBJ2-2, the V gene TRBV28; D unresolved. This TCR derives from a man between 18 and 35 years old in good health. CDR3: CASSEYRNTGELFF. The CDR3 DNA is TGTGCCAGCAGTGAGTACAGGAACACCGGGGAGCTGTTTTTT.